The 24 T cell receptor beta chains below come from one sample, sequenced in a study of PD-L1 blockade in urothelial cancer. Time point: pretreatment peripheral blood. Profiled with immunoSEQ multiplex PCR; TCRdb holds only in-frame clones, not every one. The sample has 130,000 or so clones, approximately 88% seen once. The source was PBMCs, collected around atezolizumab (anti-PD-L1) treatment. The receptors here all came from a man in his fifties or sixties with urothelial cancer.

This chain links TRBV2 with TRBJ2-5; D might be TRBD2 (5 bases). V lost 4 bases, J lost 3 bases, and 9 bases lay in between. The CDR3 spans 13 residues. From germline, CDR1 is SNHLY and CDR2 FYNNEI. For the CDR3, the DNA is TGTGCCAGCAGTGCAATAGCGAAAGAGACCCAGTACTTC. Translation: CASSAIAKETQYF.

The V call is TRBV16, the J call TRBJ1-2; the D is unclear. Germline-derived CDR1 and CDR2 are KGHSY and FQNENV. V was trimmed by 2 bases and J by 2 bases, leaving 15 bases between them. This CDR3 contains 16 residues. The CDR3 protein is CASSQLPAQVNYGYTF. DNA of the CDR3: TGTGCCAGCAGCCAACTTCCCGCGCAGGTCAACTATGGCTACACCTTC.

J is TRBJ1-1 and V is TRBV18, with TRBD1 identical over 7 bases. The CDR3 runs 15 residues. From germline, CDR1 is KGHSH and CDR2 LQKENI. The J segment lost 1 base and the V segment lost 5 bases, leaving 7 bases of the junction unmatched. CDR3 residues: CASSERQGRNTEAFF. In DNA, the CDR3 is TGTGCCAGCTCAGAAAGACAGGGTAGGAACACTGAAGCTTTCTTT.

The J gene is TRBJ1-2, the V gene TRBV5-4, with 9 bases identical to TRBD1. V lost 4 bases to trimming and J lost 5 bases; unmatched junction nucleotides: 6. This CDR3 has 14 amino acids. The germline CDR1 and CDR2 sequences are SGHNT and YYREEE (reference sequence). DNA for the CDR3: TGTGCCAGCAGCCGGGCGGGACAGGGTTATGGCTACACCTTC. Translated: CASSRAGQGYGYTF.

The chain employs TRBV7-2 and TRBJ2-1; 11 bases agree with TRBD2. The CDR3 totals 17 residues. Germline-derived CDR1 and CDR2 are SGHTA and FQGNSA. After removal of 1 base from V and 8 bases from J, the junction contained 10 bases not matched to a gene. As DNA, the CDR3 is TGTGCCAGCAGCTTAGGAGGTAGCGGGAGGGCCAGGCATGAGCAGTTCTTC. Its translation: CASSLGGSGRARHEQFF.

V usage is TRBV11-2 and J usage is TRBJ2-7; TRBD1 aligns across 9 bases. The CDR3 contains 15 residues. Germline-derived CDR1 and CDR2 are SGHAT and FQNNGV. V gave up 0 bases and J gave up 2 bases; unmatched junction bases: 2. The CDR3 coding sequence is TGTGCCAGCAGCTTAGAGGGACAGGGTCCCTACGAGCAGTACTTC. It yields the protein CASSLEGQGPYEQYF.

This clone was detected only once. V is TRBV4-1 and J is TRBJ2-3, with 12 bases lining up with TRBD2. Per the germline V gene, CDR1 is MGHRA and CDR2 is YSYEKL. The CDR3 loop spans 17 amino acids. Losses at the gene ends were 4 bases for V and 1 base for J; bases not matched to a gene: 6. In nucleotides, the CDR3 is TGCGCCAGCAGCCGCCTAGCGGGAGGGCCGGGCACAGATACGCAGTATTTT. Translating gives CASSRLAGGPGTDTQYF.

This clone was seen a few times. V usage is TRBV10-2 and J usage is TRBJ1-5; weak D call: TRBD1 (6 bases). CDR3 length: 13 amino acids. From germline, CDR1 is WSHSY and CDR2 SAAADI. V was clipped by 5 bases and J by 5 bases, with 10 bases between them. CDR3 DNA: TGCGCCAGCAGTAGACAGGAGGATCAGCCCCAGCATTTT. Its protein product is CASSRQEDQPQHF.

This clone was recorded a few times. This chain uses TRBV7-9 with TRBJ1-1; a possible D gene is TRBD1 (6 bases). There are 13 residues in the CDR3. V was shortened by 3 bases and J by 4 bases, with 9 bases between the two germline ends. Germline CDR1 reads SEHNR; CDR2 reads FQNEAQ (reference sequence). The chain's CDR3 is CASSFGTSTEAFF. CDR3 DNA: TGTGCCAGCAGCTTTGGGACATCCACTGAAGCTTTCTTT.

The chain recombines TRBV10-3 with TRBJ2-7; 8 bases agree with TRBD2. In germline, CDR1 is ENHRY, CDR2 SYGVKD. V shed 7 bases, J shed 1 base, and the junction held 6 bases outside the gene matches. This CDR3 is built from 14 residues. The DNA of the CDR3 is TGTGCCATCAACATAGCGGGACCTTCCTACGAGCAGTACTTC. Its translation: CAINIAGPSYEQYF.

The CDR3 here is CASSPLGTGITDTQYF. For the CDR3, the DNA is TGCGCCAGCAGCCCCCTGGGCACAGGGATCACAGATACGCAGTATTTT. The chain combines TRBV5-1 with TRBJ2-3; a weak D match, TRBD1 (6 bases). Germline assignment: CDR1 SGHRS and CDR2 YFSETQ. V dropped 4 bases and J dropped 2 bases, with 17 bases sitting between them. This CDR3 contains 16 residues.

The chain uses TRBV29-1 and TRBJ1-3; 7 positions agree with TRBD1. CDR3 length equals 14 residues. Trimming took 5 bases from V and 0 from J; bases not matched to a gene: 4. In germline, CDR1 is SQVTM, CDR2 ANQGSEA. The CDR3 sequence: CSVRDSRSGNTIYF. CDR3 in DNA: TGCAGCGTTCGGGACAGCCGCTCTGGAAACACCATATATTTT.

This chain uses TRBV14 with TRBJ2-7; TRBD2 aligns across 10 bases. Germline CDR1 is SGHDN and CDR2 is FVKESK. This CDR3 has 19 amino acids. Trimming took 4 bases from V and 1 from J; bases not matched to a gene: 16. The CDR3, as DNA: TGTGCCAGCAGCCGCCAGACAAGGACTAGCGGCGCTTCGTCCTACGAGCAGTACTTC. Protein sequence: CASSRQTRTSGASSYEQYF. Full variable domain (missing parts from reference TRBV14 and TRBJ2-7): EAGVTQFPSHSVIEKGQTVTLRCDPISGHDNLYWYRRVMGKEIKFLLHFVKESKQDESGMPNNRFLAERTGGTYSTLKVQPAELEDSGVYFCASSRQTRTSGASSYEQYFGPGTRLTVT.

Only one count was recorded for this clone. This chain links TRBV11-2 with TRBJ2-2; 7 bases line up with TRBD2. J was trimmed by 9 bases and V by 1 base; bases with no gene match: 11. Germline loops: CDR1 SGHAT, CDR2 FQNNGV. The CDR3 is 16 residues long. CDR3 nucleotide sequence: TGTGCCAGCAGCTTAGTCGTTAGCGGGCCCGCCTGGGAGCTGTTTTTT. Translation gives CASSLVVSGPAWELFF. Using reference TRBV11-2 and TRBJ2-2 for the parts outside the CDR3, the full variable domain is EAGVAQSPRYKIIEKRQSVAFWCNPISGHATLYWYQQILGQGPKLLIQFQNNGVVDDSQLPKDRFSAERLKGVDSTLKIQPAKLEDSAVYLCASSLVVSGPAWELFFGEGSRLTVL.

This chain joins TRBV5-4 and TRBJ2-7, with TRBD2 identical over 9 bases. The CDR3 runs 16 residues. From germline, CDR1 is SGHNT and CDR2 YYREEE (reference sequence). Trimming cost V 4 bases and J 1 base; bases outside gene matches: 9. The CDR3 loop reads CASSHELAGASYEQYF. The CDR3 DNA follows: TGTGCCAGCAGCCATGAACTAGCGGGTGCGTCCTACGAGCAGTACTTC.

This clone was observed a few times. The chain has TRBV30 and TRBJ2-7, with TRBD2 matching over 8 bases. The CDR3 extends over 16 amino acids. After removal of 1 base from V and 0 bases from J, the junction contained 8 bases not matched to a gene. The V gene's germline CDR1 is GTSNPN and CDR2 SVGIG (reference sequence). The CDR3 nucleotides read TGTGCCTGGAGTGGCACCGTGGCGGGGGGCTCCTACGAGCAGTACTTC. Translated: CAWSGTVAGGSYEQYF. Together with reference TRBV30 and TRBJ2-7, the CDR3 gives the full variable domain: SQTIHQWPATLVQPVGSPLSLECTVEGTSNPNLYWYRQAAGRGLQLLFYSVGIGQISSEVPQNLSASRPQDRQFILSSKKLLLSDSGFYLCAWSGTVAGGSYEQYFGPGTRLTVT.

The rearrangement uses TRBV29-1 and TRBJ2-4, with 14 bases that match TRBD2. CDR1 and CDR2 (germline): SQVTM, ANQGSEA. V shed 7 bases, J shed 1 base, and the junction held 12 bases outside the gene matches. This CDR3 contains 18 residues. CDR3 residues: CSGGTSGSSGSAKNIQYF. Here the CDR3 DNA reads TGCAGCGGTGGGACTAGCGGGAGTAGTGGTTCGGCCAAAAACATTCAGTACTTC.

In this sample, this clone turned up a few times. The CDR3 spells CASSQGLRTGVYEQYF. Here the CDR3 DNA reads TGCGCCAGCAGCCAAGGGCTGAGGACAGGGGTATACGAGCAGTACTTC. J is TRBJ2-7 and V is TRBV4-1; 9 bases match TRBD1. CDR1 MGHRA and CDR2 YSYEKL come from the germline V gene. The CDR3 runs to 16 residues. V gave up 1 base and J gave up 4 bases; unmatched junction bases: 8.

The chain recombines TRBV18 with TRBJ2-1; 8 bases are a match to TRBD2. V gave up 4 bases and J gave up 8 bases; unmatched junction bases: 4. In germline, CDR1 is KGHSH, CDR2 LQKENI. This CDR3 has 13 residues. The CDR3 bases are TGTGCCAGCTCACGGTTGACTAGCGATGAGCAGTTCTTC. Translation gives CASSRLTSDEQFF.

V and J are TRBV11-2 and TRBJ2-1; 11 positions agree with TRBD2. The CDR3 length is 15 residues. Per germline, CDR1 SGHAT and CDR2 FQNNGV. The V segment lost 4 bases and the J segment 10 bases; nucleotides outside the gene matches: 9. The CDR3 loop is CASSYFGLAGGEQFF. DNA of the CDR3: TGTGCCAGCAGCTACTTCGGACTAGCGGGTGGAGAGCAGTTCTTC.

The genes are TRBV27 and TRBJ1-1, with D maybe TRBD1 (6 bases). The V gene lost 5 bases and the J gene lost 3 bases, with 16 bases spanning the gap. Germline CDR1 reads MNHEY; CDR2 reads SMNVEV (reference sequence). This CDR3 comprises 15 residues. CDR3 DNA sequence: TGTGCCAGCAGTACATCACCTGGACAGTACACTGAAGCTTTCTTT. Translation: CASSTSPGQYTEAFF.

The CDR3 DNA follows: TGTGCCAGCAGCTTCGGGACACTGGAGGAGACCCAGTACTTC. Translating it yields CASSFGTLEETQYF. The chain joins TRBV5-6 to TRBJ2-5; a possible D gene is TRBD1 (6 bases). Trimming took 2 bases from V and 5 from J, leaving 13 bases between them. CDR3 length: 14 amino acids. Germline CDR1 SGHDT, CDR2 YYEEEE.

This clone was seen just once. The chain links TRBV6-5 to TRBJ2-1, with D perhaps TRBD2 (5 bases). This CDR3 contains 16 residues. From germline, CDR1 is MNHEY and CDR2 SVGAGI. V lost 2 bases to trimming and J lost 2 bases, with 13 bases between them. For the CDR3, the DNA is TGTGCCAGCAGTTACCTTCCAGCGGACCCCTACAATGAGCAGTTCTTC. Its translation is CASSYLPADPYNEQFF.

The rearrangement uses TRBV7-6 and TRBJ2-5, with 11 bases that match TRBD2. V shed 4 bases, J shed 5 bases, and the junction held 6 bases outside the gene matches. The CDR3 length is 15 residues. The germline V gene encodes CDR1 SGHVS and CDR2 FNYEAQ. As DNA, the CDR3 is TGTGCCAGCAGCTCGGGACTAGCGGTTAGGGAGACCCAGTACTTC. Translation gives CASSSGLAVRETQYF.